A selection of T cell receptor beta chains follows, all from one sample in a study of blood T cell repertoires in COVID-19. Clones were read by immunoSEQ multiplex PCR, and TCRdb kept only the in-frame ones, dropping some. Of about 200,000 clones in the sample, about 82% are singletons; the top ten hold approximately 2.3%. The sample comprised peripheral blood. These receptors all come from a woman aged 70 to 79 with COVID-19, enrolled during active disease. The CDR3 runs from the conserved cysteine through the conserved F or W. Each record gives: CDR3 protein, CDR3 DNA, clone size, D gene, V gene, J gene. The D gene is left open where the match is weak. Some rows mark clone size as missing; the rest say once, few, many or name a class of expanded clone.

cdr3_aa: CASSLVYTDTQYF
cdr3_nt: TGTGCCAGCAGTTTGGTCTACACAGATACGCAGTATTTT
clone_size: NA
d_call: NA
v_call: TRBV27
j_call: TRBJ2-3

cdr3_aa: CASSQTGITDTQYF
cdr3_nt: TGTGCCAGCAGTCAGACAGGGATAACAGATACGCAGTATTTT
clone_size: NA
d_call: TRBD1
v_call: TRBV7-3
j_call: TRBJ2-3

cdr3_aa: CASSTLQGLQETQYF
cdr3_nt: TGTGCCAGCAGCACCCTACAGGGATTACAAGAGACCCAGTACTTC
clone_size: once
d_call: NA
v_call: TRBV11-3
j_call: TRBJ2-5

cdr3_aa: CASSYNAGDETQYF
cdr3_nt: TGTGCCAGCAGCTACAATGCAGGGGACGAGACCCAGTACTTC
clone_size: NA
d_call: NA
v_call: TRBV7-2
j_call: TRBJ2-5

cdr3_aa: CAGSNGRADTGELFF
cdr3_nt: TGTGCTGGGTCGAATGGGAGGGCCGACACCGGGGAGCTGTTTTTT
clone_size: NA
d_call: TRBD2
v_call: TRBV30
j_call: TRBJ2-2

cdr3_aa: CAISDWRDQPQHF
cdr3_nt: TGTGCCATCAGTGACTGGAGGGATCAGCCCCAGCATTTT
clone_size: NA
d_call: NA
v_call: TRBV10-3
j_call: TRBJ1-5

cdr3_aa: CASSLIPGMNTEAFF
cdr3_nt: TGTGCCAGCAGTTTAATTCCGGGAATGAACACTGAAGCTTTCTTT
clone_size: NA
d_call: NA
v_call: TRBV28
j_call: TRBJ1-1

cdr3_aa: CASSLIAGGGSYEQYF
cdr3_nt: TGTGCCAGCAGCTTAATAGCGGGAGGGGGTTCCTACGAGCAGTACTTC
clone_size: NA
d_call: TRBD2
v_call: TRBV11-2
j_call: TRBJ2-7

cdr3_aa: CASSSRRGDTEAFF
cdr3_nt: TGTGCCAGCAGCTCACGCAGGGGAGACACTGAAGCTTTCTTT
clone_size: NA
d_call: NA
v_call: TRBV11-2
j_call: TRBJ1-1

cdr3_aa: CASSAGGRGGGYTF
cdr3_nt: TGTGCCAGTAGTGCCGGAGGAAGGGGGGGTGGCTACACCTTC
clone_size: once
d_call: NA
v_call: TRBV19
j_call: TRBJ1-2

cdr3_aa: CASSAIQGRSSYEQYF
cdr3_nt: TGTGCCAGCAGTGCAATACAGGGTAGAAGCTCCTACGAGCAGTACTTC
clone_size: NA
d_call: NA
v_call: TRBV6-1
j_call: TRBJ2-7

cdr3_aa: CAWSVPSYGYTF
cdr3_nt: TGTGCCTGGAGTGTACCCAGCTATGGCTACACCTTC
clone_size: NA
d_call: NA
v_call: TRBV30
j_call: TRBJ1-2

cdr3_aa: CAISESTQTKETQYF
cdr3_nt: TGTGCCATCAGTGAGTCGACCCAGACAAAAGAGACCCAGTACTTC
clone_size: NA
d_call: NA
v_call: TRBV10-3
j_call: TRBJ2-5

cdr3_aa: CATSLSTDSSPEQYF
cdr3_nt: TGTGCCACCAGTTTATCGACAGACAGTTCCCCCGAGCAGTACTTC
clone_size: once
d_call: NA
v_call: TRBV24-1
j_call: TRBJ2-7

cdr3_aa: CASSQVENTEAFF
cdr3_nt: TGTGCCAGCAGCCAAGTAGAGAACACTGAAGCTTTCTTT
clone_size: NA
d_call: NA
v_call: TRBV3-1/TRBV3-2
j_call: TRBJ1-1

cdr3_aa: CASSKAEAGHATNEKLFF
cdr3_nt: TGTGCCAGCAGCAAAGCGGAAGCAGGGCATGCAACTAATGAAAAACTGTTTTTT
clone_size: few
d_call: NA
v_call: TRBV21-1
j_call: TRBJ1-4

cdr3_aa: CASSYRDKNTEAFF
cdr3_nt: TGTGCCAGCAGTTACCGGGACAAGAACACTGAAGCTTTCTTT
clone_size: NA
d_call: NA
v_call: TRBV2
j_call: TRBJ1-1

cdr3_aa: CASSVGTSGSSSTDTQYF
cdr3_nt: TGTGCCAGCAGCGTCGGGACTAGCGGATCCTCTAGCACAGATACGCAGTATTTT
clone_size: NA
d_call: TRBD2
v_call: TRBV9
j_call: TRBJ2-3

cdr3_aa: CASSQGSGSHEQYF
cdr3_nt: TGTGCCAGCAGCCAAGGGAGCGGGAGCCACGAGCAGTACTTC
clone_size: NA
d_call: TRBD2
v_call: TRBV3-1/TRBV3-2
j_call: TRBJ2-7

cdr3_aa: CASSLAGIQETQYF
cdr3_nt: TGTGCCAGTAGTCTAGCGGGGATACAAGAGACCCAGTACTTC
clone_size: NA
d_call: TRBD2
v_call: TRBV19
j_call: TRBJ2-5

cdr3_aa: CASSSAGNGYTF
cdr3_nt: TGTGCCAGCAGTTCGGCAGGGAATGGCTACACCTTC
clone_size: NA
d_call: NA
v_call: TRBV6-5
j_call: TRBJ1-2

cdr3_aa: CASSPRVAGTYNEQFF
cdr3_nt: TGCGCCAGCAGCCCCAGGGTAGCGGGAACCTACAATGAGCAGTTCTTC
clone_size: NA
d_call: TRBD2
v_call: TRBV5-1
j_call: TRBJ2-1

cdr3_aa: CASSPEYGGRTVNTEAFF
cdr3_nt: TGTGCCAGCAGCCCGGAGTACGGGGGGCGAACGGTGAACACTGAAGCTTTCTTT
clone_size: NA
d_call: NA
v_call: TRBV11-2
j_call: TRBJ1-1

cdr3_aa: CASSLPAGQGTIYNSPLHF
cdr3_nt: TGTGCCAGCAGCTTACCGGCGGGACAGGGAACAATCTATAATTCACCCCTCCACTTT
clone_size: NA
d_call: TRBD1
v_call: TRBV7-9
j_call: TRBJ1-6

cdr3_aa: CASSVLSSPLHF
cdr3_nt: TGTGCCAGCAGTGTTTTGAGTTCACCCCTCCACTTT
clone_size: NA
d_call: NA
v_call: TRBV14
j_call: TRBJ1-6